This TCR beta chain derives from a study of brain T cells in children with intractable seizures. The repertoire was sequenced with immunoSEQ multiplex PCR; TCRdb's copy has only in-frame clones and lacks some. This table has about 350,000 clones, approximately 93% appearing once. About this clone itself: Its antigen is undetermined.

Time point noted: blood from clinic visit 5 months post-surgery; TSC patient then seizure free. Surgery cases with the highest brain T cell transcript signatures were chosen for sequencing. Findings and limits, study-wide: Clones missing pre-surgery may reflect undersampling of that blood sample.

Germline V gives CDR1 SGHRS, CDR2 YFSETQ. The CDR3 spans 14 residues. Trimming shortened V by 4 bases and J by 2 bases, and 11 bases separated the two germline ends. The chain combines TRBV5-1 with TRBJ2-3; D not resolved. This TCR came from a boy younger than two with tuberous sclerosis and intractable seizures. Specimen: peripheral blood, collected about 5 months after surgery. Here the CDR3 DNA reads TGCGCCAGCAGCCCACGAGTAACCACAGATACGCAGTATTTT. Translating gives CASSPRVTTDTQYF. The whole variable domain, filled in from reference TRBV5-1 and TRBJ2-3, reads KAGVTQTPRYLIKTRGQQVTLSCSPISGHRSVSWYQQTPGQGLQFLFEYFSETQRNKGNFPGRFSGRQFSNSRSEMNVSTLELGDSALYLCASSPRVTTDTQYFGPGTRLTVL.